The 32 T cell receptor beta chains below come from one sample, sequenced in a study of blood T cells in healthy people across ages. PCR was performed a second time for about 6 to 12 cycles using a sample-barcoded 5' primer and a J-beta primer mix. Via MiXCR, TCRdb re-called the 5' RACE reads, giving one row per CDR3 protein. The sample records about 290,000 distinct CDR3 sequences, about 25% being singletons. The sequencing input was blood. Receptors originate from a woman aged 70-85 years in good health.

There are a few counts of this clonotype. One end of the junction is discordant with germline, which a read error may explain. The rearrangement joins TRBV6-6 to TRBJ2-5, with 11 bases matching TRBD1. CDR1 is MNHNY, CDR2 SVGAGI, per germline (reference sequence). This CDR3 has 14 residues. CDR3 nucleotide sequence: TGTGCCAGCAGCGAGCCGGGACAGGGGGTCTTCGAGGGCTTC. Translating gives CASSEPGQGVFEGF.

This clonotype was counted between two and nine times. The V gene is TRBV12-3 or TRBV12-4, the J gene TRBJ2-5; D may be TRBD2 (6 bases). V lost 3 bases to trimming and J lost 11 bases, with 13 bases between them. The length of the CDR3 is 12 residues. The DNA of the CDR3 is TGTGCCAGCAGTTTCTTAAGGGACTCTCAGTACTTC. The encoded protein is CASSFLRDSQYF.

The V gene is TRBV28, the J gene TRBJ1-2; 8 positions match TRBD1. The CDR3 sequence is 15 residues long. The ends lost 6 bases at V and 4 bases at J; junction bases unmatched: 10. Germline CDR1 is MDHEN and CDR2 is SYDVKM. The DNA of the CDR3 is TGTGCCAGCAGCTCCCAGGGGGCGCCACGCTATGGCTACACCTTC. It encodes CASSSQGAPRYGYTF.

This clonotype was counted a few times. V usage is TRBV7-8 and J usage is TRBJ2-7, with unresolved D. CDR1 SGHVS and CDR2 FQNEAQ come from the germline V gene. With 7 bases removed from V and 6 bases from J, the gap between germline ends came to 13 bases. The CDR3 runs to 12 residues. The CDR3 DNA sequence: TGTGCCAGCATGGTGGTTGTCGGCGAGCAGTACTTC. It translates to CASMVVVGEQYF.

This clonotype was observed a handful of times. This chain joins TRBV6-5 and TRBJ1-4; 7 nucleotides agree with TRBD1. The junction had 11 bases not matched to a gene; V was cut back by 5 bases and J by 8 bases. The CDR3 spans 15 residues. CDR1 MNHEY and CDR2 SVGAGI come from the germline V gene. CDR3 in DNA: TGTGCCAGCAGTCCTGACAGGGTAGACCGCGAAAAACTGTTTTTT. Encoded protein: CASSPDRVDREKLFF.

This chain uses TRBV7-2 with TRBJ1-4; TRBD1 matches 8 bases. CDR3 length equals 16 residues. The germline CDR1 and CDR2 sequences are SGHTA and FQGNSA. V was pared by 10 bases and J by 7 bases, with 17 bases of the junction left unmatched. This CDR3 is CATTPQGAGSGEKLFF. In nucleotides, the CDR3 is TGTGCCACAACCCCGCAGGGGGCTGGTTCTGGTGAAAAACTGTTTTTT. Full variable domain (outside the CDR3, taken from reference TRBV7-2 and TRBJ1-4): GAGVSQSPSNKVTEKGKDVELRCDPISGHTALYWYRQSLGQGLEFLIYFQGNSAPDKSGLPSDRFSAERTGGSVSTLTIQRTQQEDSAVYLCATTPQGAGSGEKLFFGSGTQLSVL.

This chain connects TRBV5-1 to TRBJ1-3; D is perhaps TRBD1 (5 bases). V lost 4 bases and J lost 0, with 17 bases in between. The CDR3 runs 17 residues. The germline V gene encodes CDR1 SGHRS and CDR2 YFSETQ. CDR3 loop: CASSPGDRDPSGNTIYF. Written as DNA, the CDR3 is TGCGCCAGCAGCCCAGGAGATAGGGACCCCTCTGGAAACACCATATATTTT.

The rearrangement links TRBV4-2 to TRBJ2-3; 8 nucleotides line up with TRBD2. CDR1 and CDR2 (germline): LGHNA, YNFKEQ. Trimming removed 4 bases from V and 1 base from J; junction bases left unmatched: 7. There are 16 residues in the CDR3. CDR3 loop: CASSPGTSTGTDTQYF. The CDR3 DNA sequence: TGTGCCAGCAGCCCCGGGACTAGTACGGGCACAGATACGCAGTATTTT.

On this clonotype: With a much larger clone just one base away, this may be a read error. The V call is TRBV10-2, the J call TRBJ2-4, with 7 bases that match TRBD2. After removal of 4 bases from V and 9 bases from J, the junction contained 6 bases not matched to a gene. Per the germline V gene, CDR1 is WSHSY and CDR2 is SAAADI. CDR3 size: 13 residues. The CDR3 loop is CASSVGRGTIQYF. For the CDR3, the DNA is TGCGCCAGCAGTGTTGGGAGGGGAACCATTCAGTACTTC.

The V gene is TRBV12-3 or TRBV12-4, the J gene TRBJ2-5; TRBD2 aligns across 11 bases. The J call may be wrong; the DNA end is better matched by TRBJ2-7. The CDR3 extends over 14 amino acids. The CDR3 spells CASSLLAGDYEQYF. The DNA for the CDR3 is TGTGCCAGCAGTCTACTAGCGGGAGACTACGAGCAGTACTTC.

V is TRBV20-1 and J is TRBJ2-4; possibly TRBD2 for D (5 bases). V was shortened by 5 bases and J by 0 bases, with 14 bases between the two germline ends. This CDR3 region has 15 residues. Germline lookup yields CDR1 DFQATT and CDR2 SNEGSKA (reference sequence). Written as DNA, the CDR3 is TGCAGTGCTGGACTCATTTTACTAGCCAAAAACATTCAGTACTTC. Translating gives CSAGLILLAKNIQYF.

The chain recombines TRBV9 with TRBJ2-5, with D tentatively TRBD2 (5 bases). Near its end, the DNA agrees better with TRBJ2-7, so the J call may be wrong. The CDR3 is 14 residues long. Germline V gene lookup returns CDR1 SGDLS and CDR2 YYNGEE. The CDR3 loop is CASSVVPEGDEQYF. The CDR3 nucleotides are TGTGCCAGCAGCGTAGTTCCAGAGGGTGACGAGCAGTACTTC.

V and J are TRBV4-1 and TRBJ1-5; D unclear. Germline V gene data show CDR1 as MGHRA and CDR2 as YSYEKL. The CDR3 is made up of 16 amino acids. V shed 0 bases and J shed 0 bases, with 9 bases lying between them. CDR3: CASSQEYFYSNQPQHF. CDR3 in DNA: TGCGCCAGCAGCCAAGAGTACTTTTATAGCAATCAGCCCCAGCATTTT.

This clonotype has at least ten counts. This chain connects TRBV5-1 to TRBJ1-2, with D possibly TRBD1 on 5 matching bases. From germline, CDR1 is SGHRS and CDR2 YFSETQ. The CDR3 is made up of 14 amino acids. The V and J ends lost 4 bases and 6 bases respectively, with 16 bases between them. The CDR3 loop is CASSRSGTDNGYTF. CDR3 DNA: TGCGCCAGCAGCCGAAGCGGGACGGATAATGGCTACACCTTC.

This chain links TRBV5-1 with TRBJ1-4; unclear D gene. The germline CDR1 and CDR2 sequences are SGHRS and YFSETQ. The CDR3 is made up of 14 amino acids. V lost 9 bases and J lost 8, with 20 bases in between. The CDR3 nucleotides read TGCGCCAAACCAAGACCCCAAGGGTACGAAAAACTGTTTTTT. Translation: CAKPRPQGYEKLFF.

This clonotype came up a few times. The chain is built from TRBV11-2 and TRBJ2-1; no reliable D call. TRBJ2-5 explains the end of the DNA better; the J call may be wrong. The CDR3 runs 15 residues. Germline CDR1 reads SGHAT; CDR2 reads FQNNGV. The CDR3 DNA reads as TGTGCCAGCAGCTTAGACGGAATAGGCATGGGGACCCAGTACTTC. Translation: CASSLDGIGMGTQYF.

The V and J genes are TRBV28 and TRBJ1-4; D perhaps matches TRBD1 (6 bases). Germline V gene lookup returns CDR1 MDHEN and CDR2 SYDVKM. The germline V and J ends were trimmed by 2 bases and 5 bases, with 12 bases remaining between them. There are 15 residues in the CDR3. For the CDR3, the DNA is TGTGCCAGCAGTTTAAGGGGGGCCCTCAATGAAAAACTGTTTTTT. Amino acids: CASSLRGALNEKLFF.

This clonotype was counted many times. CDR3 in amino acids: CASSLVTGGAGEQYF. DNA of the CDR3: TGTGCCAGCAGCTTAGTCACTGGGGGGGCTGGCGAGCAGTACTTC. The chain combines TRBV7-9 with TRBJ2-7; D is possibly TRBD2 (7 bases). The CDR3 is 15 amino acids. The V gene's germline CDR1 is SEHNR and CDR2 FQNEAQ (reference sequence). Between the trimmed V and J ends, which lost 1 base and 6 bases, there was a span of 16 bases.

The chain is built from TRBV28 and TRBJ2-5, with 8 bases fitting TRBD1. CDR1 and CDR2 (germline): MDHEN, SYDVKM. With 8 bases clipped from V and 13 bases from J, the junction kept 6 bases outside the gene matches. CDR3 length equals 10 residues. The CDR3 here is CASQDRVAYF. The CDR3 coding sequence is TGTGCCAGCCAGGACAGGGTTGCGTACTTC.

V usage is TRBV6-1 and J usage is TRBJ1-6, with 9 bases aligning to TRBD1. Trimming took 4 bases from V and 9 from J; bases not matched to a gene: 16. The germline gives CDR1 MNHNS, CDR2 SASEGT. The CDR3 length is 18 residues. CDR3 loop: CASSGRDRVALKGSPLHF. The CDR3 DNA reads as TGTGCCAGCAGTGGCCGGGACAGGGTGGCATTAAAGGGTTCACCCCTCCACTTT.

In its sample, this clonotype was seen a few times. The gene calls are TRBV28 and TRBJ2-5, with 9 bases identical to TRBD2. In germline, CDR1 is MDHEN, CDR2 SYDVKM. Trimming cost V 4 bases and J 2 bases; bases outside gene matches: 8. The CDR3 extends over 16 amino acids. CDR3 DNA: TGTGCCAGCAGTTCGACCGGGACTAGCATACAAGAGACCCAGTACTTC. Translating gives CASSSTGTSIQETQYF. The full variable domain, its missing parts supplied by reference TRBV28 and TRBJ2-5, is DVKVTQSSRYLVKRTGEKVFLECVQDMDHENMFWYRQDPGLGLRLIYFSYDVKMKEKGDIPEGYSVSREKKERFSLILESASTNQTSMYLCASSSTGTSIQETQYFGPGTRLLVL.

The chain joins TRBV3-1 to TRBJ1-5; no definite D call. The CDR3 runs 14 residues. V was shortened by 1 base and J by 3 bases, with 7 bases between the two germline ends. Germline V gene lookup returns CDR1 LGHDT and CDR2 YNNKEL (reference sequence). The CDR3 sequence is CASSQGPYNQPQHF. CDR3 DNA sequence: TGTGCCAGCAGCCAAGGGCCCTACAATCAGCCCCAGCATTTT.

This clonotype was counted between two and nine times. The chain uses TRBV20-1 and TRBJ1-4; D not resolved. V shed 0 bases and J shed 5 bases, with 10 bases lying between them. Germline lookup yields CDR1 DFQATT and CDR2 SNEGSKA (reference sequence). The CDR3 extends over 14 amino acids. In DNA form, the CDR3 reads TGCAGTGCTAGAGATCACCGGGGAAATGAAAAACTGTTTTTT. It translates to CSARDHRGNEKLFF.

A few counts support this clonotype. The gene calls are TRBV10-3 and TRBJ2-3; no clear D gene. Trimming left V 3 bases short and J 1 base short, with 11 bases between. The CDR3 totals 15 residues. CDR1 and CDR2 from the germline V gene are ENHRY and SYGVKD. CDR3 protein: CAISETDLGTDTQYF. The CDR3 region has the DNA TGTGCCATCAGTGAAACCGACTTAGGCACAGATACGCAGTATTTT.

The rearrangement uses TRBV7-3 and TRBJ2-1; 13 bases match TRBD2. V shed 5 bases, J shed 1 base, and the junction held 8 bases outside the gene matches. The CDR3 sequence is 18 residues long. Germline CDR1 is SGHTA and CDR2 is FQGTGA. The CDR3 DNA reads as TGTGCCAGCAGCCCCGCGACTAGCGGGAGGATTTCCTACAATGAGCAGTTCTTC. It yields the protein CASSPATSGRISYNEQFF.

The rearrangement uses TRBV21-1 and TRBJ2-5; the table's D call, TRBD2, has no DNA check behind it. TRBV21-1 counts as a pseudogene. The CDR3 loop spans 11 amino acids. Here the CDR3 DNA reads TGCGCCAGCAGGGTAGAACGGGAGCAGTACTTC. The encoded protein is CASRVEREQYF.

This clonotype was observed a handful of times. V is TRBV28 and J is TRBJ1-1; D is unclear. V was shortened by 2 bases and J by 6 bases, with 10 bases between the two germline ends. CDR3 size: 13 residues. CDR1 and CDR2 (germline): MDHEN, SYDVKM. The CDR3 loop is CASSLTVVPEAFF. The DNA for the CDR3 is TGTGCCAGCAGTTTAACGGTCGTCCCTGAAGCTTTCTTT.

This clonotype came up a few times. The chain uses TRBV5-1 and TRBJ2-1; 8 bases line up with TRBD1. Per the germline V gene, CDR1 is SGHRS and CDR2 is YFSETQ. The CDR3 runs to 16 residues. V was pared by 2 bases and J by 4 bases, with 8 bases of the junction left unmatched. CDR3 residues: CASSFTTGQAYNEQFF. CDR3 DNA sequence: TGCGCCAGCAGCTTCACTACGGGACAGGCATACAATGAGCAGTTCTTC.

This clonotype was observed a few times. The DNA of the CDR3 is TGTGCCAGCAGCCTTAGCGGGAGCCTCCACGAGCAGTACTTC. This translates into CASSLSGSLHEQYF. This chain links TRBV11-1 with TRBJ2-1; 9 bases fit TRBD2. The DNA end favors TRBJ2-7, so the J call may be wrong. The CDR3 is 14 residues long. CDR1 is SGHAT, CDR2 FQDESV, per germline (reference sequence).

This clonotype has only a few counts. The V gene is TRBV7-2, the J gene TRBJ1-1; D not certain. Germline V lookup: CDR1 SGHTA, CDR2 FQGNSA. The CDR3 is 14 amino acids. V lost 5 bases and J lost 0, with 10 bases in between. The CDR3 bases are TGTGCCAGCAGCACGGTCCCCTTGAACACTGAAGCTTTCTTT. Its translation is CASSTVPLNTEAFF.

This clonotype has a count of ten or more. The chain links TRBV14 to TRBJ1-4; 10 bases match TRBD1. Trimming removed 4 bases from V and 1 base from J; junction bases left unmatched: 9. The CDR3 consists of 18 residues. Germline V gene data show CDR1 as SGHDN and CDR2 as FVKESK. The CDR3 DNA sequence: TGTGCCAGCAGCCCGACGGGACAGGGGCGGGGAACTAATGAAAAACTGTTTTTT. Its protein is CASSPTGQGRGTNEKLFF.

The J gene is TRBJ1-4, the V gene TRBV6-5; no reliable D call. Germline-derived CDR1 and CDR2 are MNHEY and SVGAGI. V was shortened by 7 bases and J by 11 bases, with 17 bases between the two germline ends. This CDR3 contains 13 residues. Here the CDR3 DNA reads TGTGCCAGCAAAAATGGAGGATCTGGGAAACTGTTTTTT. Protein: CASKNGGSGKLFF.